The rows below give T cell receptor beta chains drawn from one sample of a study of Graves' ophthalmopathy and Graves' hyperthyroidism. One entry per CDR3 protein results from TCRdb running MiXCR on the multiplex PCR reads. The data hold approximately 700,000 distinct CDR3 sequences, with 35% to 50% observed a single time. Material: peripheral blood. These receptors were taken from an adult man with Graves' ophthalmopathy. The CDR3 runs from the conserved cysteine through the conserved F or W. The order of the fields is clone size, D gene, J gene, V gene, CDR3 protein, CDR3 DNA. The D gene is left open where the match is weak. Clone sizes are given selectively: once, few, many, or a class where the clone is expanded.

- | - | TRBJ2-5 | TRBV9 | CASSSDGYQETQYF | TGTGCCAGCAGCTCGGACGGGTACCAAGAGACCCAGTACTTC
once | TRBD2 | TRBJ2-5 | TRBV6-4 | CASISDPSGGGRKETQYF | TGTGCCAGCATCAGCGATCCGTCCGGGGGGGGGCGAAAAGAGACCCAGTACTTC
- | TRBD1 | TRBJ1-5 | TRBV24-1 | CATSSPGGGYQPQHF | TGTGCCACCAGCTCACCAGGGGGTGGTTATCAGCCCCAGCATTTT
- | TRBD1 | TRBJ2-7 | TRBV7-2 | CASSSSGQPTYEQYF | TGTGCCAGCAGCTCTTCGGGACAGCCGACCTACGAGCAGTACTTC
- | TRBD2 | TRBJ2-1 | TRBV29-1 | CSVGASGFYNEQFF | TGCAGCGTAGGGGCTAGCGGGTTCTACAATGAGCAGTTCTTC
many | TRBD1 | TRBJ1-6 | TRBV9 | CASSVEGAESPLHF | TGTGCCAGCAGCGTAGAGGGGGCTGAGTCACCCCTCCACTTT
many | - | TRBJ1-3 | TRBV10-3 | CAISGRQTGNTIYF | TGTGCCATCAGTGGGAGACAGACTGGAAACACCATATATTTT
- | - | TRBJ1-6 | TRBV29-1 | CSVGTGFNSPLHF | TGCAGCGTTGGCACAGGGTTTAATTCGCCCCTCCACTTT
- | - | TRBJ1-1 | TRBV20-1 | CSAGRGVGDLVITEAFF | TGCAGTGCCGGGAGAGGGGTAGGGGATTTGGTGATCACTGAAGCTTTCTTT
few | - | TRBJ2-2 | TRBV7-9 | CASSQGNGAAGELFF | TGTGCCAGCAGCCAAGGGAACGGGGCGGCCGGGGAGCTGTTTTTT
- | - | TRBJ1-1 | TRBV20-1 | CSATRDSRNTEAFF | TGCAGTGCCACTCGGGACTCAAGGAACACTGAAGCTTTCTTT
- | - | TRBJ1-2 | TRBV20-1 | CSARWGNYGYTF | TGCAGTGCTAGGTGGGGAAACTATGGCTACACCTTC
many | - | TRBJ2-2 | TRBV25-1 | CASSLLGTGELFF | TGTGCCAGCAGCTTGCTGGGCACCGGGGAGCTGTTTTTT
few | - | TRBJ1-4 | TRBV7-9 | CASSRQPLETNEKLFF | TGTGCCAGCAGCCGACAGCCACTTGAAACTAATGAAAAACTGTTTTTT
- | TRBD1 | TRBJ2-1 | TRBV2 | CASSEDRGFNEQFF | TGTGCCAGCAGTGAGGACAGGGGATTCAATGAGCAGTTCTTC
- | TRBD1 | TRBJ2-7 | TRBV15 | CATSTGQSYEQYF | TGTGCCACCAGCACGGGACAGTCCTACGAGCAGTACTTC
many | - | TRBJ1-4 | TRBV7-9 | CASSLKQGYNEKLFF | TGTGCCAGCAGCCTAAAACAGGGTTATAATGAAAAACTGTTTTTT
few | - | TRBJ1-5 | TRBV10-3 | CASDQQGKNQPQHF | TGTGCCAGCGATCAACAGGGTAAAAATCAGCCCCAGCATTTT
many | - | TRBJ1-2 | TRBV7-9 | CASSQSNWGQGAGYTF | TGTGCCAGCAGCCAATCTAATTGGGGGCAGGGAGCTGGCTACACCTTC
many | - | TRBJ1-3 | TRBV25-1 | CASSTPGTAGNTIYF | TGTGCCAGCAGTACGCCTGGGACGGCCGGAAACACCATATATTTT
few | - | TRBJ2-7 | TRBV20-1 | CSARGPPREQYF | TGCAGTGCTAGGGGCCCTCCTCGAGAGCAGTACTTC
- | TRBD1 | TRBJ2-5 | TRBV20-1 | CSATEVAGGLIDKTQYF | TGCAGTGCTACCGAGGTGGCAGGGGGCCTAATCGATAAGACCCAGTACTTC
many | - | TRBJ2-7 | TRBV9 | CASSVGSGTSYEQYF | TGTGCCAGCAGCGTGGGGTCGGGCACCTCCTACGAGCAGTACTTC
- | TRBD2 | TRBJ2-5 | TRBV10-2 | CASRKGLAGGQQETQYF | TGCGCCAGCAGGAAGGGACTAGCGGGGGGGCAACAAGAGACCCAGTACTTC
many | TRBD1 | TRBJ2-7 | TRBV10-3 | CATRGTEGYEQYF | TGTGCCACCCGAGGGACAGAAGGTTACGAGCAGTACTTC
- | - | TRBJ2-6 | TRBV13 | CASQRGYSGANVLTF | TGTGCCAGCCAACGCGGATACTCTGGGGCCAACGTCCTGACTTTC
few | - | TRBJ1-1 | TRBV25-1 | CASSRGQLFMNTEAFF | TGTGCCAGCAGCCGCGGACAGCTATTCATGAACACTGAAGCTTTCTTT
- | - | TRBJ1-2 | TRBV19 | CASTDSTHNYGYTF | TGTGCCAGTACCGATTCTACACATAACTATGGCTACACCTTC
- | TRBD2 | TRBJ2-7 | TRBV5-4 | CASSFRIFRTSGSYEQYF | TGTGCCAGCAGCTTTAGAATATTCCGGACTAGCGGATCCTACGAGCAGTACTTC
- | - | TRBJ2-3 | TRBV7-2 | CASSLPPRTQYF | TGTGCCAGCAGCTTACCCCCTCGCACGCAGTATTTT